The TCR beta chain under discussion was sequenced for a study of T cell responses to AZD1222 COVID-19 vaccine. The protocol was immunoSEQ multiplex PCR, while the TCRdb copy is restricted to in-frame clones and leaves out a portion. The sample lists about 140,000 clones; about nine tenths were seen once. This CDR3 region has 15 residues. V shed 8 bases and J shed 1 base, with 14 bases lying between them. Germline V CDR1 and CDR2: SGHTA, FQGNSA. The sample was peripheral blood, taken on day 0 of AZD1222 vaccination. J is TRBJ2-2 and V is TRBV7-2; D is unresolved. The sequence derives from an adult in good health. The CDR3, as DNA: TGTGCCAGCCCCTTTCGTACGTTGAACACCGGGGAGCTGTTTTTT. The encoded protein is CASPFRTLNTGELFF.